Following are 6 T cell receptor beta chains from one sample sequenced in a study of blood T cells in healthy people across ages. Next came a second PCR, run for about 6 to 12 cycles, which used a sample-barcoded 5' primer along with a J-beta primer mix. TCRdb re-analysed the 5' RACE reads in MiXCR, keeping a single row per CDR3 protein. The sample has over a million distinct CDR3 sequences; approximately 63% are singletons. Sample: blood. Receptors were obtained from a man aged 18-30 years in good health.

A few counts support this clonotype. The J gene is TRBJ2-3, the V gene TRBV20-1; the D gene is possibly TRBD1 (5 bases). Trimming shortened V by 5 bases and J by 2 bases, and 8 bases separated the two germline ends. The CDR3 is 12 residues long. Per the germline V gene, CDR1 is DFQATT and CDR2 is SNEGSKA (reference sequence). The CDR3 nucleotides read TGCAGTGCTCTTGGGGCCACAGATACGCAGTATTTT. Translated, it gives CSALGATDTQYF.

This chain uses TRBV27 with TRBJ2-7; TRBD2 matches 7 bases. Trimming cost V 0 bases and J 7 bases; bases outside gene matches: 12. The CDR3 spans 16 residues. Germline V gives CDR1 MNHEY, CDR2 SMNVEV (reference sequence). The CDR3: CASSLSVLAGEYEQYF. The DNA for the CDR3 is TGTGCCAGCAGTTTATCGGTACTTGCGGGAGAATATGAGCAGTACTTC.

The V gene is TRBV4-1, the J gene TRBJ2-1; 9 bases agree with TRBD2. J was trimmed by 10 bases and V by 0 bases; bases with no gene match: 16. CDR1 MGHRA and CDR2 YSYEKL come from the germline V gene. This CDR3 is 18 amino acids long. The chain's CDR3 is CASSQDSQTSGLFTEQFF. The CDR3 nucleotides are TGCGCCAGCAGCCAAGATAGCCAGACTAGCGGACTTTTTACCGAGCAGTTCTTC.

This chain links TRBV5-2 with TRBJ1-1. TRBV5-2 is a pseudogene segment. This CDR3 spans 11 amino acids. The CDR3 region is CASKVLGEAFF. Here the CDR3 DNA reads TGTGCCAGCAAGGTACTGGGGGAGGCTTTCTTT.

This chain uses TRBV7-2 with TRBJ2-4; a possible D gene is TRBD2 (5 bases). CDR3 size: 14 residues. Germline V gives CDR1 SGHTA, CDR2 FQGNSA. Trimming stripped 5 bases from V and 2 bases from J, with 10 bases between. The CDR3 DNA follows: TGTGCCAGCAGCGTATCCGGGACCAAAAACATTCAGTACTTC. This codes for CASSVSGTKNIQYF.

In nucleotides, the CDR3 is TGCGCCAGCAGCCTAGACGGGGCCATCGGGGATGAGCAGTTCTTC. Protein product: CASSLDGAIGDEQFF. The chain uses TRBV4-1 and TRBJ2-1, with D tentatively TRBD1 or TRBD2 (5 bases each). CDR1 and CDR2 (germline): MGHRA, YSYEKL. The CDR3 runs to 15 residues. With 4 bases removed from V and 8 bases from J, the gap between germline ends came to 18 bases.